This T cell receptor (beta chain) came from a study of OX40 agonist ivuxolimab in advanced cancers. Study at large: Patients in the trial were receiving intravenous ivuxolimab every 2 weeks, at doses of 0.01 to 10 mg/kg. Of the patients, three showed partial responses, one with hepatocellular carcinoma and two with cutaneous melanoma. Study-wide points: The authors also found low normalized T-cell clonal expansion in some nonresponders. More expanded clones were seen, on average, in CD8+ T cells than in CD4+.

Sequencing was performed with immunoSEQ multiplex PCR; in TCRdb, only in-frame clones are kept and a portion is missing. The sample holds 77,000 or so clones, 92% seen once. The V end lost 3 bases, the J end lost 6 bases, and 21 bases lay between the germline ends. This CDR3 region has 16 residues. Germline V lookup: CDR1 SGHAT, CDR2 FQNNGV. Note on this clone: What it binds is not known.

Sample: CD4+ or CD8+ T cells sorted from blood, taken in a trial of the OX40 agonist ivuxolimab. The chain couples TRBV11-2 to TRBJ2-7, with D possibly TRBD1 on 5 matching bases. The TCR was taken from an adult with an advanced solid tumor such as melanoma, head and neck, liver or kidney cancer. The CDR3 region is CASSFSFKAGKSEQYF. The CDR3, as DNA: TGTGCCAGCAGCTTTTCGTTCAAGGCAGGGAAGTCCGAGCAGTACTTC.